This section outlines one T cell receptor (beta chain) sequence together with its context. The data were produced by immunoSEQ multiplex PCR, yet TCRdb's version contains in-frame clones alone and is incomplete. The table includes over 45,000 clones, around 83% detected once. These data come from a study of blood T cell repertoires in COVID-19. Study-level information: Whether acute or convalescent, the COVID-19 samples came from the United States, Italy and Spain. T cells, B-cell-depleted T cells, or PBMCs supplied cDNA or gDNA.

This TCR was sampled from an elderly woman with acute or convalescent COVID-19. Sequencing was carried out using peripheral blood.

CDR3 loop: CASSTPRDYNEQFF. In DNA, the CDR3 is TGTGCCAGCAGCACCCCGCGGGACTACAATGAGCAGTTCTTC. The gene calls are TRBV7-9 and TRBJ2-1, with D possibly TRBD2 on 6 matching bases. From germline, CDR1 is SEHNR and CDR2 FQNEAQ (reference sequence). With 5 bases removed from V and 3 bases from J, the gap between germline ends came to 11 bases. This CDR3 comprises 14 residues.